A selection of T cell receptor beta chains follows, all from one sample in a study of PD-1 blockade in mismatch repair-deficient tumors. For these receptors, no antigen is known. Produced via immunoSEQ multiplex PCR; TCRdb's table is partial and in-frame only. The sample lists more than 11,000 clones, roughly 80% occurring once. Sequencing used cells cultured in vitro, obtained from a patient treated with pembrolizumab. These receptors were collected from an adult with mismatch repair-deficient cancer. CDR3s include the opening cysteine and the closing phenylalanine or tryptophan. D genes are given only for firm matches. Expanded clones get a size class; other rows say once, few or many, or leave the size out.

clone size | D gene | J gene | V gene | CDR3 DNA | CDR3 protein
once | TRBD2 | TRBJ2-1 | TRBV4-2 | TGTGCCAGCAGCCAGCAAGCGGGGGTATACAATGAGCAGTTCTTC | CASSQQAGVYNEQFF
- | - | TRBJ2-2 | TRBV5-1 | TGCGCCAGCAGCCTCGGGACGGTACGGAGCACCGGGGAGCTGTTTTTT | CASSLGTVRSTGELFF
- | - | TRBJ1-3 | TRBV11-3 | TGTGCCAGCCGCAGGTTGGGGGTCACTGGAAACACCATATATTTT | CASRRLGVTGNTIYF
once | TRBD1 | TRBJ1-2 | TRBV9 | TGTGCCAGCAGCGCATACCGACGACAGGGGGTCAACTATGGCTACACCTTC | CASSAYRRQGVNYGYTF
- | - | TRBJ2-1 | TRBV5-5 | TGTGCCAGCAGCAAGGACCGGAGCTCCTACAATGAGCAGTTCTTC | CASSKDRSSYNEQFF
- | TRBD1 | TRBJ1-1 | TRBV2 | TGTGCCAGCAGTGACAGGGGGTTGGAGTACACTGAAGCTTTCTTT | CASSDRGLEYTEAFF
- | - | TRBJ2-3 | TRBV28 | TGTGCCAGCAGCCCCGTCCCAGATACGCAGTATTTT | CASSPVPDTQYF
- | TRBD2 | TRBJ2-1 | TRBV7-2 | TGTGCCAGCGCCCCGGGCAGCGGGATAAATGAGCAGTTCTTC | CASAPGSGINEQFF
- | - | TRBJ1-1 | TRBV19 | TGTGCCAGTAGTGGAATCTTCAGGAGCACTGAAGCTTTCTTT | CASSGIFRSTEAFF
- | - | TRBJ1-4 | TRBV7-3 | TGTGCCAGCAGCCTGACAGCGGTTAATGAAAAACTGTTTTTT | CASSLTAVNEKLFF
- | - | TRBJ2-3 | TRBV27 | TGTGCCAGCAGTTTTACGGGAGCCTCAGATACGCAGTATTTT | CASSFTGASDTQYF
- | - | TRBJ1-2 | TRBV19 | TGTGCCAGTAGTATAGATGGCAGGCGCAACTATGGCTACACCTTC | CASSIDGRRNYGYTF
- | TRBD2 | TRBJ2-5 | TRBV19 | TGTGCCAGTAGTCCTCGACTAGCGTACCAAGAGACCCAGTACTTC | CASSPRLAYQETQYF
- | - | TRBJ2-3 | TRBV6-6 | TGTGCCAGCAGTACGGACAGTACAGATACGCAGTATTTT | CASSTDSTDTQYF
once | - | TRBJ1-5 | TRBV6-1 | TGTGCCAGCAAGGATATGCTGCCCCAGCATTTT | CASKDMLPQHF
once | - | TRBJ2-7 | TRBV28 | TGTGCCAGCAGAAATTGGGGCTCCTACGAGCAGTACTTC | CASRNWGSYEQYF
- | - | TRBJ1-2 | TRBV11-3 | TGTGCCAGCAGCCCGGACACTAACTATGGCTACACCTTC | CASSPDTNYGYTF
- | TRBD1 | TRBJ1-2 | TRBV7-2 | TGTGCCAGCAGCTTTGGACAGGGTAACCTCTATGGCTACACCTTC | CASSFGQGNLYGYTF
- | - | TRBJ2-7 | TRBV19 | TGTGCCAGTAGTATAGGGGGACCCACCTACGAGCAGTACTTC | CASSIGGPTYEQYF
- | TRBD2 | TRBJ2-5 | TRBV7-3 | TGTGCCAGCAGCTCGACGCGGGAGGAGACCCAGTACTTC | CASSSTREETQYF
- | - | TRBJ2-7 | TRBV18 | TGTGCAACAGGGCCGGTGGGGTCCGAGCAGTACTTC | CATGPVGSEQYF
- | - | TRBJ1-5 | TRBV11-2 | TGTGCCAGCAGCTCCAGCCCGGGCAGCAATCAGCCCCAGCATTTT | CASSSSPGSNQPQHF
- | - | TRBJ2-5 | TRBV5-6 | TGTGCCAGCAGCTTAAATAGAGTGGAGACCCAGTACTTC | CASSLNRVETQYF
few | TRBD2 | TRBJ2-1 | TRBV5-1 | TGCGCCAGCAGGCATGTTACTAGCGGGAGATTCTATGAGCAGTTCTTC | CASRHVTSGRFYEQFF
- | TRBD1 | TRBJ2-2 | TRBV11-3 | TGTGCCAGCAGCTTAGAGGGGACAGGGACCACCGGGGAGCTGTTTTTT | CASSLEGTGTTGELFF
- | TRBD2 | TRBJ2-1 | TRBV7-3 | TGTGCCAGCAGCCTTCGGGAGGATGAGCAGTTCTTC | CASSLREDEQFF
- | - | TRBJ2-7 | TRBV15 | TGTGCCACCAGCAGGCCCGGACCTTACGAGCAGTACTTC | CATSRPGPYEQYF
- | - | TRBJ2-1 | TRBV5-6 | TGTGCCAGCAGCTTGGGTTCCGGCGGGGCCCACATCTCTTACAATGAGCAGTTCTTC | CASSLGSGGAHISYNEQFF
- | TRBD1 | TRBJ1-1 | TRBV30 | TGTGCCTGGAAGTTTGGGACAGGGAACACTGAAGCTTTCTTT | CAWKFGTGNTEAFF
- | - | TRBJ2-5 | TRBV5-4 | TGTGCCAGCAGCTTCGGACTGATGCAAGAGACCCAGTACTTC | CASSFGLMQETQYF
- | - | TRBJ1-3 | TRBV29-1 | TGCAGCGTTGTCCAGGGTTCAAACTCTGGAAACACCATATATTTT | CSVVQGSNSGNTIYF
- | - | TRBJ2-1 | TRBV6-1 | TGTGCCAGCAGTCGCTCCTACAATGAGCAGTTCTTC | CASSRSYNEQFF
- | - | TRBJ2-1 | TRBV11-3 | TGTGCCAGCAGCTACAATGAGCAGTTCTTC | CASSYNEQFF
- | TRBD1 | TRBJ2-2 | TRBV28 | TGTGCCAGCAGTCCACGTAGGGGGCGCGTCGGGGAGCTGTTTTTT | CASSPRRGRVGELFF
- | TRBD2 | TRBJ2-4 | TRBV5-4 | TGTGCCAGCAGCCAGGGACTAGCGGGAGGATTAGCCAAAAACATTCAGTACTTC | CASSQGLAGGLAKNIQYF
once | - | TRBJ2-1 | TRBV6-5 | TGTGCCAGCAGACGACAGGTTCGCTCCTACAATGAGCAGTTCTTC | CASRRQVRSYNEQFF
few | - | TRBJ1-2 | TRBV30 | TGTGCCTGCCACGGTGAACAAGCGATTATATATGGCTACACCTTC | CACHGEQAIIYGYTF
- | - | TRBJ1-2 | TRBV6-6 | TGTGCCAGCAGTTCGGACAGCGTCTATGGCTACACCTTC | CASSSDSVYGYTF
- | - | TRBJ1-5 | TRBV27 | TGTGCCAGCAGTTTACAAAACAATCAGCCCCAGCATTTT | CASSLQNNQPQHF
- | TRBD1 | TRBJ1-2 | TRBV7-3 | TGTGCCAGCAGCTTAACTGGACAGGGGTCCGATGGCTACACCTTC | CASSLTGQGSDGYTF
once | TRBD1 | TRBJ2-1 | TRBV2 | TGTGCCAGCAGGGACAGGGAAGAGGGTGAGCAGTTCTTC | CASRDREEGEQFF
- | - | TRBJ1-4 | TRBV19 | TGTGCCAGTAGTATTCTGGGGGTAAGAAATGAAAAACTGTTTTTT | CASSILGVRNEKLFF
- | - | TRBJ2-1 | TRBV27 | TGTGCCAGCAGTTCCCGGGACCTGGGGGTCAATGAGCAGTTCTTC | CASSSRDLGVNEQFF
- | - | TRBJ1-5 | TRBV7-3 | TGTGCCAGCAGCTTAAACGGGGGCCAGCCCCAGCATTTT | CASSLNGGQPQHF
few | - | TRBJ2-1 | TRBV6-1 | TGTGCCAGCAGTGAACTAGTCTACAATGAGCAGTTCTTC | CASSELVYNEQFF
- | - | TRBJ1-1 | TRBV19 | TGTGCCACCACCCCCACCGAGGGCGCTTGGACTGAAGCTTTCTTT | CATTPTEGAWTEAFF
- | TRBD2 | TRBJ2-7 | TRBV30 | TGTGCCTGGAACCCTCAGCGGGGGGCCCCCTACGAGCAGTACTTC | CAWNPQRGAPYEQYF
- | - | TRBJ1-1 | TRBV6-4 | TGTGCCAGCAGGGACACTGGGAGAACTGAAGCTTTCTTT | CASRDTGRTEAFF